Below, 17 T cell receptor beta chains from the same sample are listed, as sequenced in a study of shared clonotypes between healthy human individuals. Profiled with immunoSEQ multiplex PCR; TCRdb holds only in-frame clones, not every one. The sample has fewer than 2.5 million clones, 93% seen once. Sequencing was performed on naive CD4+ T cells from PBMCs. Sample subset: CD45RA+ positively selected. These TCRs come from a man in his late teens or twenties in good health. Some clones in this sample may be carry-over from other donors' samples.

The rearrangement links TRBV28 to TRBJ1-5; D is unresolved. This CDR3 region has 16 residues. The V gene's germline CDR1 is MDHEN and CDR2 SYDVKM. V was trimmed by 5 bases and J by 2 bases, leaving 16 bases between them. The CDR3 DNA follows: TGTGCCAGCAGTATCCAAGTCCCGGGTGGCAATCAGCCCCAGCATTTT. Protein: CASSIQVPGGNQPQHF.

The V gene is TRBV5-4, the J gene TRBJ1-2, with D hard to call. This CDR3 is 14 amino acids long. Germline loops: CDR1 SGHNT, CDR2 YYREEE (reference sequence). Trimming left V 2 bases short and J 8 bases short, with 16 bases between. DNA for the CDR3: TGTGCCAGCAGCTTTGAGACCCCTCGAGGGGGCTACACCTTC. Amino acids: CASSFETPRGGYTF.

This clone was observed a few times. V usage is TRBV5-4 and J usage is TRBJ1-1; TRBD1 agrees at 9 bases. Germline-derived CDR1 and CDR2 are SGHNT and YYREEE (reference sequence). This CDR3 has 17 residues. The J segment lost 0 bases and the V segment lost 4 bases, leaving 10 bases of the junction unmatched. In DNA form, the CDR3 reads TGTGCCAGCAGCGCTGGACAGGGGACGTACATGAACACTGAAGCTTTCTTT. Its protein is CASSAGQGTYMNTEAFF.

V usage is TRBV2 and J usage is TRBJ2-1; D is undetermined. Germline lookup yields CDR1 SNHLY and CDR2 FYNNEI. The CDR3 is made up of 13 amino acids. V lost 7 bases and J 9 bases, leaving 16 bases between the germline ends. This chain's CDR3 is CASTLKPWSEQFF. CDR3 DNA: TGTGCCAGCACCCTAAAACCTTGGAGTGAGCAGTTCTTC.

V and J are TRBV6-1 and TRBJ2-1, with D possibly being TRBD2 (6 bases). Trimming left V 5 bases short and J 8 bases short, with 19 bases between. The germline V gene has CDR1 MNHNS and CDR2 SASEGT. The CDR3 is 15 residues long. The CDR3 region has the DNA TGTGCCAGCAGTCCTGGACTAACACCCGGGGATGAGCAGTTCTTC. Translating gives CASSPGLTPGDEQFF.

The J gene is TRBJ1-2, the V gene TRBV6-5; D call uncertain. The V end was cut by 2 bases, the J end by 3 bases, with 7 bases between. CDR3 length equals 13 residues. Germline values: CDR1 MNHEY, CDR2 SVGAGI. The CDR3 region has the DNA TGTGCCAGCAGTTACGAGGTGGACTATGGCTACACCTTC. It yields the protein CASSYEVDYGYTF.

The CDR3 protein is CSVKQVQETQYF. CDR3 nucleotide sequence: TGCAGCGTAAAACAGGTTCAAGAGACCCAGTACTTC. The J gene is TRBJ2-5, the V gene TRBV29-1; tentatively, D is TRBD1 (5 bases). The V end lost 6 bases, the J end lost 2 bases, and 10 bases lay between the germline ends. CDR1 and CDR2 (germline): SQVTM, ANQGSEA. The CDR3 totals 12 residues.

The chain uses TRBV18 and TRBJ1-1; TRBD1 matches 8 bases. The germline V gene has CDR1 KGHSH and CDR2 LQKENI. This CDR3 is built from 16 residues. V gave up 1 base and J gave up 5 bases; unmatched junction bases: 9. The CDR3 DNA follows: TGTGCCAGCTCACCACGGGCCCAGGGGGCGGTGACTGAAGCTTTCTTT. This encodes CASSPRAQGAVTEAFF.

The rearrangement joins TRBV6-5 to TRBJ1-3; D not resolved. Trimming stripped 2 bases from V and 1 base from J, with 12 bases between. Per germline, CDR1 MNHEY and CDR2 SVGAGI. This CDR3 spans 16 amino acids. The CDR3 spells CASSYVAVGSGNTIYF. DNA for the CDR3: TGTGCCAGCAGTTACGTTGCAGTCGGGTCTGGAAACACCATATATTTT.

The chain is built from TRBV4-3 and TRBJ2-3, with a possible D match to TRBD2 (7 bases). The germline gives CDR1 LGHNA, CDR2 YSLEER. The CDR3 is made up of 16 amino acids. Deletions cut 11 bases from V and 1 base from J, with 22 bases between. The CDR3 DNA reads as TGCGCCCGACGAGCGGCGGGGAGGGGGGGCACAGATACGCAGTATTTT. Amino acid sequence: CARRAAGRGGTDTQYF.

This chain connects TRBV6-4 to TRBJ2-1; the D call may be TRBD1 or TRBD2 (5 bases each). CDR1 MRHNA and CDR2 SNTAGT come from the germline V gene. The CDR3 length is 15 residues. V was cut by 3 bases and J by 4 bases, with 13 bases left in between. The CDR3 DNA is TGTGCCAGCAGTGATGGGGGTGGATTTTACAATGAGCAGTTCTTC. Translating gives CASSDGGGFYNEQFF.

The genes are TRBV19 and TRBJ2-1; D is undetermined. The CDR3 totals 14 residues. The V and J ends lost 2 bases and 2 bases respectively, with 7 bases between them. Germline CDR1 and CDR2: LNHDA and SQIVND (reference sequence). The CDR3 protein is CASSIHLTYNEQFF. The CDR3 bases are TGTGCCAGTAGTATACACTTAACCTACAATGAGCAGTTCTTC.

CDR3 sequence: CASRSGPHEQYF. Here the CDR3 DNA reads TGTGCCAGCAGGTCAGGGCCCCACGAGCAGTACTTC. The genes are TRBV2 and TRBJ2-7; perhaps TRBD1 as D (5 bases). Trimming stripped 6 bases from V and 5 bases from J, with 11 bases between. Germline-derived CDR1 and CDR2 are SNHLY and FYNNEI. This CDR3 comprises 12 residues. The full variable domain, in which reference TRBV2 and TRBJ2-7 provide the parts outside the CDR3, is EPEVTQTPSHQVTQMGQEVILRCVPISNHLYFYWYRQILGQKVEFLVSFYNNEISEKSEIFDDQFSVERPDGSNFTLKIRSTKLEDSAMYFCASRSGPHEQYFGPGTRLTVT.

Notes on this clone: An end of the junction differs from the germline gene, which may be a read error. The V gene is TRBV11-2, the J gene TRBJ2-4; D not resolved. The germline V gene has CDR1 SGHAT and CDR2 FQNNGV. This CDR3 comprises 13 residues. CDR3: CASSLGAQNIQYF. CDR3 nucleotide sequence: TGTGCCAGCAGCTTAGGAGCCCAAAACATTCAGTACTTC. The whole variable domain, remainder taken from reference TRBV11-2 and TRBJ2-4, is EAGVAQSPRYKIIEKRQSVAFWCNPISGHATLYWYQQILGQGPKLLIQFQNNGVVDDSQLPKDRFSAERLKGVDSTLKIQPAKLEDSAVYLCASSLGAQNIQYFGAGTRLSVL.

The CDR3 is CASRPRWVGEEFF. For the CDR3, the DNA is TGTGCCAGCAGACCTAGGTGGGTGGGAGAGGAGTTCTTC. V gene TRBV28 combines with J gene TRBJ2-1, with a tentative D call TRBD2 (5 bases). The CDR3 contains 13 residues. The V gene lost 6 bases and the J gene lost 14 bases, with 20 bases spanning the gap. Germline CDR1 reads MDHEN; CDR2 reads SYDVKM.

A single count supports this clone. Other DNA sequences in the sample encode the same CDR3. The chain employs TRBV7-2 and TRBJ2-5; weak D call: TRBD2 (5 bases). Trimming took 5 bases from V and 3 from J, leaving 10 bases between them. There are 13 residues in the CDR3. Germline V lookup: CDR1 SGHTA, CDR2 FQGNSA. The CDR3, as DNA: TGTGCCAGCAGCCGTGGGCGGGAAGAGACCCAGTACTTC. Encoded protein: CASSRGREETQYF.

This clone came up once. For the CDR3, the DNA is TGTGCCAGCAGTTTAGCCCACGCAAATTCACCCCTCCACTTT. This encodes CASSLAHANSPLHF. The chain couples TRBV27 to TRBJ1-6; D uncertain. There are 14 residues in the CDR3. V gave up 2 bases and J gave up 7 bases, with 9 bases separating them. In germline, CDR1 is MNHEY, CDR2 SMNVEV (reference sequence).